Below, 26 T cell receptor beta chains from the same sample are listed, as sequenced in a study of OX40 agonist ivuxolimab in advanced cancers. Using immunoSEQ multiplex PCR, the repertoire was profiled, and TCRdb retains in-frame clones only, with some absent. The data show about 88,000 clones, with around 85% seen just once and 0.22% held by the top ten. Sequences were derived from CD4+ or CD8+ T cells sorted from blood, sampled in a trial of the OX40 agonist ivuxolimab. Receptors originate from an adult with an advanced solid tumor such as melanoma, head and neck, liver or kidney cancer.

CDR3 residues: CASSLSRGSGEQYF. The CDR3 DNA sequence: TGTGCCAGCAGCTTAAGTCGGGGGTCGGGCGAGCAGTACTTC. V is TRBV11-3 and J is TRBJ2-7; the D gene is possibly TRBD2 (6 bases). Trimming took off 2 bases at V and 6 bases at J, with 14 bases between the two ends. The CDR3 is 14 residues long. The germline gives CDR1 SGHNT, CDR2 YENEEA.

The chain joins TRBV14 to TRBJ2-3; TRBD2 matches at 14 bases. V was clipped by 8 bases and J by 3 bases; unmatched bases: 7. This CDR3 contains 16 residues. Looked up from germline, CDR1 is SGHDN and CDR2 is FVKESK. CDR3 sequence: CASATSGGAGTDTQYF. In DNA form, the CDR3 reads TGTGCCAGCGCGACTAGCGGGGGGGCCGGAACAGATACGCAGTATTTT.

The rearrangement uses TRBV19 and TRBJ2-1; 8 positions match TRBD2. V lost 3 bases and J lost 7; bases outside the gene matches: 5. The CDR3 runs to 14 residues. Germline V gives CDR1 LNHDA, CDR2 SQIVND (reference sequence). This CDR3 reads CASSIRGGWNEQFF. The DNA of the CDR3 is TGTGCCAGTAGTATCCGGGGGGGCTGGAATGAGCAGTTCTTC.

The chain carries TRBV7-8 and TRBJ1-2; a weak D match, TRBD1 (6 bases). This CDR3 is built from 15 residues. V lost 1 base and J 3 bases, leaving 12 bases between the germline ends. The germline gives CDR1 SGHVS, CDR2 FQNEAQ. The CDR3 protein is CASSLVGGLDYGYTF. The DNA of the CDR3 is TGTGCCAGCAGCTTAGTCGGGGGGCTCGACTATGGCTACACCTTC.

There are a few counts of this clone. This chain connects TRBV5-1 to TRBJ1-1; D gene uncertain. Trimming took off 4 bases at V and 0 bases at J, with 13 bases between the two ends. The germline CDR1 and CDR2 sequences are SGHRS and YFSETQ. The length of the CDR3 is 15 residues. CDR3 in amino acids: CASSPRPQLNTEAFF. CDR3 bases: TGCGCCAGCAGCCCAAGACCTCAGTTGAACACTGAAGCTTTCTTT. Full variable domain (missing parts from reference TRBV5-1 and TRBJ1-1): KAGVTQTPRYLIKTRGQQVTLSCSPISGHRSVSWYQQTPGQGLQFLFEYFSETQRNKGNFPGRFSGRQFSNSRSEMNVSTLELGDSALYLCASSPRPQLNTEAFFGQGTRLTVV.

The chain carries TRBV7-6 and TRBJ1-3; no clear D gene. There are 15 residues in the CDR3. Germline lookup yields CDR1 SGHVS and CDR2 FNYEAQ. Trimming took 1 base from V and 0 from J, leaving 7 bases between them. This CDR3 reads CASSLEGSSGNTIYF. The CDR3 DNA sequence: TGTGCCAGCAGCTTAGAGGGTAGCTCTGGAAACACCATATATTTT.

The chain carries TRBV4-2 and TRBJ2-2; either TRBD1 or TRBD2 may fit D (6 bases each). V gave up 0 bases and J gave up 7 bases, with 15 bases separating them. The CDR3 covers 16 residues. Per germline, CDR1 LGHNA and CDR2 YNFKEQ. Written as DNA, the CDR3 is TGTGCCAGCAGCCAAGAGGGGGCGAGGGGACTCGGGGAGCTGTTTTTT. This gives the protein CASSQEGARGLGELFF.

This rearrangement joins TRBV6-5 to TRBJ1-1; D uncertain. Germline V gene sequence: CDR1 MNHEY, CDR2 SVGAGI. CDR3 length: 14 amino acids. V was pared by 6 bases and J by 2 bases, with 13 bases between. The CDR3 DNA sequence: TGTGCCAGCAGGGGAACACGGGAAAACACTGAAGCTTTCTTT. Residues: CASRGTRENTEAFF.

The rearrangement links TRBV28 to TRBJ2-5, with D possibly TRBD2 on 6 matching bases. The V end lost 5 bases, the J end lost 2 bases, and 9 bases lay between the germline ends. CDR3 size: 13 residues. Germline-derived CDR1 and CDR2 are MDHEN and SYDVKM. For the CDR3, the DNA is TGTGCCAGCAGTCGGAGGGGACAAGAGACCCAGTACTTC. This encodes CASSRRGQETQYF. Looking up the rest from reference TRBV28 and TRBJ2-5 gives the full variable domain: DVKVTQSSRYLVKRTGEKVFLECVQDMDHENMFWYRQDPGLGLRLIYFSYDVKMKEKGDIPEGYSVSREKKERFSLILESASTNQTSMYLCASSRRGQETQYFGPGTRLLVL.

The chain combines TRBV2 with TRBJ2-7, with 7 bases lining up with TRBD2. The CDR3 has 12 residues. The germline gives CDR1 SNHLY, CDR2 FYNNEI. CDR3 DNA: TGTGTCACCTCGGGGGGACCATACGAGCAGTACGTC. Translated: CVTSGGPYEQYV.

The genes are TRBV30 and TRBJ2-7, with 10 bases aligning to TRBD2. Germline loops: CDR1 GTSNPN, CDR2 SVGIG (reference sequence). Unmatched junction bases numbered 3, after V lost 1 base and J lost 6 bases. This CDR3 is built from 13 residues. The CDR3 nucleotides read TGTGCCTGGAGTGGGCTAGCGGGAGTCGAGCAGTACTTC. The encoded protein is CAWSGLAGVEQYF.

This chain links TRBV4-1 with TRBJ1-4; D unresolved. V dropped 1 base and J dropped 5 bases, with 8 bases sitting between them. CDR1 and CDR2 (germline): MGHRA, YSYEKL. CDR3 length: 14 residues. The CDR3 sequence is CASSQVQKNEKLFF. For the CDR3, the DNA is TGCGCCAGCAGCCAAGTACAGAAGAATGAAAAACTGTTTTTT.

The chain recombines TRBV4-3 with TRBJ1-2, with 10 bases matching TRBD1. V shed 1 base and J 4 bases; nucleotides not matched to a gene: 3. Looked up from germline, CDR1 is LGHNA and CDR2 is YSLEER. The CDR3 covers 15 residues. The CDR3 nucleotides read TGCGCCAGCAGCCAAGGGGGACAGGGGATCTATGGCTACACCTTC. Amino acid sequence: CASSQGGQGIYGYTF.

CDR3 residues: CASSRRGRGTDTQYF. CDR3 in DNA: TGTGCCAGCAGTCGACGGGGGCGGGGGACAGATACGCAGTATTTT. The chain combines TRBV2 with TRBJ2-3, with a tentative D call TRBD2 (7 bases). Germline values: CDR1 SNHLY, CDR2 FYNNEI. The length of the CDR3 is 15 residues. V dropped 5 bases and J dropped 3 bases, with 15 bases sitting between them.

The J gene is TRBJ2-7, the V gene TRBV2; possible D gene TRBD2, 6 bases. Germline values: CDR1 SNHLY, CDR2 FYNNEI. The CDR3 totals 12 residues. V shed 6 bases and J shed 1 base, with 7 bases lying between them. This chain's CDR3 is CASRGGSYEQYV. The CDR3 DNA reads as TGTGCCAGCAGGGGGGGATCCTACGAGCAGTACGTC.

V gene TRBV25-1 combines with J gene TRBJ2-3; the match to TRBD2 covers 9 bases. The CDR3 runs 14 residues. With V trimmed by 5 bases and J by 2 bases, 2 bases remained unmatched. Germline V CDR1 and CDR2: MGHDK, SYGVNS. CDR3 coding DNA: TGTGCCAGCAGTCGGACTAGCGCCACAGATACGCAGTATTTT. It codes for CASSRTSATDTQYF.

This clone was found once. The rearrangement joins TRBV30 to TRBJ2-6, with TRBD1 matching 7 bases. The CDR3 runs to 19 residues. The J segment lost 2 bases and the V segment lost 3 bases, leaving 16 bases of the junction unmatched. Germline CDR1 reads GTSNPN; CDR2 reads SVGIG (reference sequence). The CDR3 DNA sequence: TGTGCCTGGAGACCGAGCCCGGGACAGAGAGGCCCTGGGGCCAACGTCCTGACTTTC. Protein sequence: CAWRPSPGQRGPGANVLTF. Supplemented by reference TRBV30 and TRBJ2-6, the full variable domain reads SQTIHQWPATLVQPVGSPLSLECTVEGTSNPNLYWYRQAAGRGLQLLFYSVGIGQISSEVPQNLSASRPQDRQFILSSKKLLLSDSGFYLCAWRPSPGQRGPGANVLTFGAGSRLTVL.

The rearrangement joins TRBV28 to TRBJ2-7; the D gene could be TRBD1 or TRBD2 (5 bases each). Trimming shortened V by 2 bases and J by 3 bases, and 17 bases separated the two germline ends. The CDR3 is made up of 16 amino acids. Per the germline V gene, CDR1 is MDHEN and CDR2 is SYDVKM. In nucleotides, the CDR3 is TGTGCCAGCAGTTTAAACTCCGGGACCAAGGGCTACGAGCAGTACTTC. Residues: CASSLNSGTKGYEQYF. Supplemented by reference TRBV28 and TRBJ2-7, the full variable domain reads DVKVTQSSRYLVKRTGEKVFLECVQDMDHENMFWYRQDPGLGLRLIYFSYDVKMKEKGDIPEGYSVSREKKERFSLILESASTNQTSMYLCASSLNSGTKGYEQYFGPGTRLTVT.

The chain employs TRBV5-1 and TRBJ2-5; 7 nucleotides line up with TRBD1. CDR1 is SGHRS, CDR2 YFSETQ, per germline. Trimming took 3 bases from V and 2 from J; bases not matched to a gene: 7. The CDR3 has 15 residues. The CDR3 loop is CASSSTGNGQETQYF. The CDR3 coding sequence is TGCGCCAGCAGCTCGACAGGGAACGGACAAGAGACCCAGTACTTC.

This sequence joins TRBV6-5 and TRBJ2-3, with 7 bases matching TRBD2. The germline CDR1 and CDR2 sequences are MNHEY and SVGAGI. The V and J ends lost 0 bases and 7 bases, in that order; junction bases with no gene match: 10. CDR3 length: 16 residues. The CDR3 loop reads CASSYSRASGRHTQYF. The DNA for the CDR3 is TGTGCCAGCAGTTACTCGAGGGCTAGCGGACGGCATACGCAGTATTTT.

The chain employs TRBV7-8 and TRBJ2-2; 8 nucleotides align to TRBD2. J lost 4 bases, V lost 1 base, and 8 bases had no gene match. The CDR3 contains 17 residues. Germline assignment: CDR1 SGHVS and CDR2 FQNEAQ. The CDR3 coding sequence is TGTGCCAGCAGCTTAGAATACCAGCGGGGGACCACCGGGGAGCTGTTTTTT. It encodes CASSLEYQRGTTGELFF.

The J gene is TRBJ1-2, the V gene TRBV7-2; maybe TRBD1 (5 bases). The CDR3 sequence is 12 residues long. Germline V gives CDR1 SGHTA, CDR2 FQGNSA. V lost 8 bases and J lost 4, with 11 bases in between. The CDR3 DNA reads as TGTGCCAGCTCGGGGGGGTCCTATGGCTACACCTTC. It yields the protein CASSGGSYGYTF.

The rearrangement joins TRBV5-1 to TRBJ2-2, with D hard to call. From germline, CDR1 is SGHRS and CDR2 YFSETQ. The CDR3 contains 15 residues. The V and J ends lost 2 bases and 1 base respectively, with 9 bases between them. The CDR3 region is CASSFTTENTGELFF. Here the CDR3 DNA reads TGCGCCAGCAGCTTTACGACTGAGAACACCGGGGAGCTGTTTTTT.

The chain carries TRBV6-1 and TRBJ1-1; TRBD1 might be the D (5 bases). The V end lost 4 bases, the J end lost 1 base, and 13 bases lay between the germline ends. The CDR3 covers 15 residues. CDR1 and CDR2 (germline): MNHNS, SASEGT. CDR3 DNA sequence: TGTGCCAGCAGTGTCAACGGGGCCAAGAACACTGAAGCTTTCTTT. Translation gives CASSVNGAKNTEAFF.

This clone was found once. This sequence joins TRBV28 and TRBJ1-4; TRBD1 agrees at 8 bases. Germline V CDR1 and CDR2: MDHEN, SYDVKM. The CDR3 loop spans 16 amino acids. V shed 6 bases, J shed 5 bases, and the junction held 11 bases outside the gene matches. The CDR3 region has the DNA TGTGCCAGCAGCTCTTACACAGGGGGATCGAATGAAAAACTGTTTTTT. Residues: CASSSYTGGSNEKLFF.

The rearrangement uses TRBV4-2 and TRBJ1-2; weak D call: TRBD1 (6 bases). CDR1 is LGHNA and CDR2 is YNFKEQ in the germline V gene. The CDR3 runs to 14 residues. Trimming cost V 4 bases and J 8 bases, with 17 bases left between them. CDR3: CASSPGLQGIGYTF. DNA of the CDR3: TGTGCCAGCAGCCCCGGCTTACAGGGCATAGGCTACACCTTC.